The 32 T cell receptor beta chains below were found in one sample sequenced in a study of T cell changes during pregnancy in multiple sclerosis. Assay used: immunoSEQ multiplex PCR; TCRdb lists only in-frame clones, some missing. The profile shows about 60,000 clones, 91% of them singletons. Sequencing used CD4+ T cells from peripheral blood mononuclear cells, obtained in the first trimester of pregnancy. Every receptor here comes from a female donor with multiple sclerosis, enrolled in a pregnancy study.

The chain is built from TRBV19 and TRBJ2-3; a possible D gene is TRBD2 (5 bases). The germline V and J ends were trimmed by 3 bases and 6 bases, with 10 bases remaining between them. CDR1 and CDR2 from the germline V gene are LNHDA and SQIVND (reference sequence). The length of the CDR3 is 13 residues. The CDR3 DNA reads TGTGCCAGTAGTATTCCAGGCGGGGATACGCAGTATTTT. Translation gives CASSIPGGDTQYF.

The genes are TRBV15 and TRBJ2-5, with TRBD2 matching over 12 bases. Looked up from germline, CDR1 is LNHNV and CDR2 is YYDKDF (reference sequence). Trimming cost V 3 bases and J 5 bases; bases outside gene matches: 7. There are 16 residues in the CDR3. The CDR3 protein is CATSSALAGGMETQYF. The DNA of the CDR3 is TGTGCCACCAGCAGCGCACTAGCGGGGGGCATGGAGACCCAGTACTTC.

CDR3 in amino acids: CASSPILGGGDSPLHF. CDR3 in DNA: TGTGCCAGCTCACCGATTCTCGGGGGGGGCGATTCACCCCTCCACTTT. The V gene is TRBV18, the J gene TRBJ1-6; TRBD1 is a possible D gene (6 bases). The germline V and J ends were trimmed by 3 bases and 8 bases, with 17 bases remaining between them. The CDR3 has 16 amino acids. Germline V gives CDR1 KGHSH, CDR2 LQKENI.

The genes are TRBV19 and TRBJ1-6; D possibly corresponds to TRBD1 (5 bases). This CDR3 spans 12 amino acids. V lost 4 bases, J lost 10 bases, and 8 bases lay in between. Germline V gene lookup returns CDR1 LNHDA and CDR2 SQIVND (reference sequence). CDR3 sequence (DNA): TGTGCCAGTAGTACGACAGTATCACCCCTCCACTTT. This codes for CASSTTVSPLHF.

The chain has TRBV7-3 and TRBJ2-5, with 10 bases matching TRBD1. In germline, CDR1 is SGHTA, CDR2 FQGTGA. The trim removed 2 bases at V and 4 bases at J, leaving 10 bases unmatched. The CDR3 is 17 residues long. As DNA, the CDR3 is TGTGCCAGCAGCTTATTCAGCCTAGGGACAGGGGCAGAGACCCAGTACTTC. Amino acids: CASSLFSLGTGAETQYF.

CDR3 bases: TGTGCCAGCAGCTTATACGGGACAGGGGGCCCGCGGGGCGACACCTTC. Its protein product is CASSLYGTGGPRGDTF. This chain links TRBV7-2 with TRBJ1-2, with TRBD1 matching 12 bases. Germline V lookup: CDR1 SGHTA, CDR2 FQGNSA. The V gene end was trimmed by 2 bases and the J gene end by 12 bases; junction bases not matched to a gene: 13. The CDR3 is 16 amino acids.

This chain joins TRBV30 and TRBJ1-1, with D possibly TRBD1 on 5 matching bases. V lost 6 bases to trimming and J lost 5 bases, with 10 bases between them. In germline, CDR1 is GTSNPN, CDR2 SVGIG (reference sequence). The CDR3 length is 11 residues. CDR3 sequence reads: CACEKGTEAFF. The CDR3 coding sequence is TGTGCCTGCGAAAAGGGGACTGAAGCTTTCTTT. The entire variable domain, with the rest obtained from reference TRBV30 and TRBJ1-1, is as follows: SQTIHQWPATLVQPVGSPLSLECTVEGTSNPNLYWYRQAAGRGLQLLFYSVGIGQISSEVPQNLSASRPQDRQFILSSKKLLLSDSGFYLCACEKGTEAFFGQGTRLTVV.

This chain joins TRBV7-2 and TRBJ2-3; maybe TRBD2 (5 bases). The germline gives CDR1 SGHTA, CDR2 FQGNSA. Deletions cut 4 bases from V and 0 bases from J, with 11 bases between. This CDR3 contains 15 residues. CDR3 DNA: TGTGCCAGCAGCTCTAGCAGGTCTAGCACAGATACGCAGTATTTT. Translated: CASSSSRSSTDTQYF.

The DNA for the CDR3 is TGCGCCAGCAGACAGAATCTTCAGGGGACAGATACGCAGTATTTT. Encoded protein: CASRQNLQGTDTQYF. The V and J genes are TRBV5-1 and TRBJ2-3; weak D call: TRBD1 (6 bases). The CDR3 runs 15 residues. Germline values: CDR1 SGHRS, CDR2 YFSETQ. V was clipped by 5 bases and J by 3 bases, with 16 bases between them.

This clone came up once. This chain joins TRBV6-6 and TRBJ2-1; tentative D call: TRBD2 (5 bases). Trimming removed 3 bases from V and 10 bases from J, with 16 bases in between. The germline CDR1 and CDR2 sequences are MNHNY and SVGAGI (reference sequence). The CDR3 spans 14 residues. CDR3 sequence reads: CASSYAGSLVEQFF. The CDR3, as DNA: TGTGCCAGCAGTTATGCGGGCTCCTTGGTCGAGCAGTTCTTC.

In its sample, this clone was seen once. This chain connects TRBV29-1 to TRBJ2-1, with no clear D. Germline V gene sequence: CDR1 SQVTM, CDR2 ANQGSEA. Trimming removed 4 bases at V and 5 bases at J, with 3 bases between. CDR3 size: 10 residues. The CDR3 coding sequence is TGCAGCGTTGCCAACAATGAGCAGTTCTTC. This translates into CSVANNEQFF.

The gene calls are TRBV4-1 and TRBJ2-7; D is uncertain. Germline CDR1 is MGHRA and CDR2 is YSYEKL. The germline V and J ends were trimmed by 1 base and 4 bases, with 20 bases remaining between them. The CDR3 is 17 amino acids. The CDR3 reads CASSQVPGKGVDYEQYF. The CDR3 DNA reads TGCGCCAGCAGCCAAGTACCCGGTAAAGGAGTTGATTACGAGCAGTACTTC.

The genes are TRBV18 and TRBJ2-7, with D possibly TRBD2 on 5 matching bases. V gave up 2 bases and J gave up 12 bases, with 20 bases separating them. CDR1 is KGHSH and CDR2 is LQKENI in the germline V gene. The CDR3 contains 14 residues. The CDR3 DNA reads as TGTGCCAGCTCACCAGAAACCGGCCAGCGGATAGGGTACTTC. It codes for CASSPETGQRIGYF.

The CDR3 DNA reads TGTGCCAGTAGTTCGGGATCGGGGAGGGATCAGCCCCAGCATTTT. Translated, it gives CASSSGSGRDQPQHF. The chain couples TRBV19 to TRBJ1-5; D is unclear. CDR3 length equals 15 residues. Trimming took 5 bases from V and 5 from J, leaving 16 bases between them. Germline V gene data show CDR1 as LNHDA and CDR2 as SQIVND (reference sequence).

The genes are TRBV20-1 and TRBJ1-2, with D uncertain. Trimming removed 5 bases from V and 9 bases from J, with 10 bases in between. Germline CDR1 DFQATT, CDR2 SNEGSKA (reference sequence). This CDR3 is 10 amino acids long. The CDR3 DNA is TGCAGTGCTCTAGAAAATAGCTACACCTTC. It is translated as CSALENSYTF.

The chain has TRBV19 and TRBJ1-2, with a tentative D call TRBD1 (6 bases). V dropped 7 bases and J dropped 2 bases, with 14 bases sitting between them. The CDR3 runs to 14 residues. Germline V gene data show CDR1 as LNHDA and CDR2 as SQIVND (reference sequence). This CDR3 is CASTLGGLNYGYTF. The CDR3 DNA reads as TGTGCCAGTACCCTGGGGGGGCTCAACTATGGCTACACCTTC.

The chain couples TRBV6-1 to TRBJ2-2, with 9 bases lining up with TRBD1. The ends lost 4 bases at V and 7 bases at J; junction bases unmatched: 7. The CDR3 consists of 15 residues. The V gene's germline CDR1 is MNHNS and CDR2 SASEGT. In DNA form, the CDR3 reads TGTGCCAGCAGTGTTACGGGACAGGGAAACGGGGAGCTGTTTTTT. The encoded protein is CASSVTGQGNGELFF.

This clone appeared a single time. The chain combines TRBV5-6 with TRBJ1-6; tentative D call: TRBD1 (6 bases). Germline loops: CDR1 SGHDT, CDR2 YYEEEE. This CDR3 is built from 16 residues. Trimming removed 0 bases from V and 0 bases from J, with 7 bases in between. CDR3 sequence (DNA): TGTGCCAGCAGCTTGGACAGGGCCTCCTATAATTCACCCCTCCACTTT. Its protein product is CASSLDRASYNSPLHF. Complete variable domain (other parts from reference TRBV5-6 and TRBJ1-6): DAGVTQSPTHLIKTRGQQVTLRCSPKSGHDTVSWYQQALGQGPQFIFQYYEEEERQRGNFPDRFSGHQFPNYSSELNVNALLLGDSALYLCASSLDRASYNSPLHFGNGTRLTVT.

V usage is TRBV5-1 and J usage is TRBJ1-2; 12 bases are a match to TRBD1. CDR3 length equals 19 residues. CDR1 SGHRS and CDR2 YFSETQ come from the germline V gene. Trimming took 1 base from V and 5 from J; bases not matched to a gene: 15. The CDR3 DNA is TGCGCCAGCAGCTTGCAGGGGCCGGGACAGGGGGCTGGAGTATATGGCTACACCTTC. The encoded protein is CASSLQGPGQGAGVYGYTF.

The chain carries TRBV7-2 and TRBJ1-5, with D unresolved. The CDR3 extends over 15 amino acids. Germline assignment: CDR1 SGHTA and CDR2 FQGNSA. The V gene lost 1 base and the J gene lost 3 bases, with 10 bases spanning the gap. CDR3 residues: CASSLDPSSNQPQHF. The CDR3 bases are TGTGCCAGCAGCTTAGACCCCAGTTCCAATCAGCCCCAGCATTTT.

CDR3 sequence: CSVEKGAGTEAFF. The CDR3 nucleotides are TGCAGCGTTGAAAAGGGTGCGGGGACTGAAGCTTTCTTT. This chain connects TRBV29-1 to TRBJ1-1, with unresolved D. V lost 2 bases to trimming and J lost 5 bases, with 12 bases between them. CDR1 is SQVTM, CDR2 ANQGSEA, per germline. The CDR3 consists of 13 residues.

The genes are TRBV5-6 and TRBJ2-7; D not certain. The CDR3 covers 14 residues. V dropped 0 bases and J dropped 1 base, with 8 bases sitting between them. Germline V gene data show CDR1 as SGHDT and CDR2 as YYEEEE. CDR3 residues: CASSLGQSSYEQYF. CDR3 sequence (DNA): TGTGCCAGCAGCTTGGGTCAGTCATCCTACGAGCAGTACTTC.

V and J are TRBV2 and TRBJ2-5, with D tentatively TRBD2 (6 bases). The CDR3 covers 13 residues. Trimming took 3 bases from V and 6 from J, leaving 11 bases between them. Looked up from germline, CDR1 is SNHLY and CDR2 is FYNNEI. The CDR3 DNA reads TGTGCCAGCAGTGAGGGTGGAGGGCAGACCCAGTACTTC. Its protein product is CASSEGGGQTQYF.

The genes are TRBV7-9 and TRBJ2-3, with 11 bases that match TRBD2. The CDR3 runs 15 residues. Germline-derived CDR1 and CDR2 are SEHNR and FQNEAQ (reference sequence). The V segment lost 9 bases and the J segment 3 bases; nucleotides outside the gene matches: 8. The CDR3 loop reads CASAVASGGTDTQYF. DNA for the CDR3: TGTGCCAGTGCCGTCGCTAGCGGGGGGACAGATACGCAGTATTTT.

The rearrangement links TRBV7-3 to TRBJ1-1, with D possibly matching TRBD1 (5 bases). The germline gives CDR1 SGHTA, CDR2 FQGTGA. The CDR3 extends over 13 amino acids. V was trimmed by 5 bases and J by 5 bases, leaving 12 bases between them. The CDR3 reads CASSNGGLTEAFF. CDR3 coding DNA: TGTGCCAGCAGCAACGGGGGGTTGACTGAAGCTTTCTTT.

The gene calls are TRBV2 and TRBJ2-2; the D is unclear. The CDR3 spans 14 residues. Deletions cut 2 bases from V and 4 bases from J, with 8 bases between. Germline-derived CDR1 and CDR2 are SNHLY and FYNNEI. CDR3 region: CASSESRITGELFF. CDR3 DNA: TGTGCCAGCAGTGAATCGCGGATCACCGGGGAGCTGTTTTTT.

This rearrangement joins TRBV15 to TRBJ1-2; D may be TRBD1 (5 bases). The germline V and J ends were trimmed by 5 bases and 3 bases, with 10 bases remaining between them. This CDR3 comprises 13 residues. In germline, CDR1 is LNHNV, CDR2 YYDKDF (reference sequence). The CDR3 nucleotides read TGTGCCACCAGCGGCGGGGGATACTATGGCTACACCTTC. Its protein is CATSGGGYYGYTF.

The chain has TRBV30 and TRBJ2-3; D is undetermined. Trimming took 5 bases from V and 0 from J, leaving 9 bases between them. The CDR3 sequence is 13 residues long. Germline CDR1 reads GTSNPN; CDR2 reads SVGIG (reference sequence). The CDR3 DNA is TGTGCCTGGTCAACGGGTAGCACAGATACGCAGTATTTT. Protein product: CAWSTGSTDTQYF.

The genes are TRBV5-1 and TRBJ2-3; TRBD1 might be the D (6 bases). V lost 0 bases, J lost 1 base, and 6 bases lay in between. Germline values: CDR1 SGHRS, CDR2 YFSETQ. The CDR3 is 14 amino acids. CDR3 region: CASSLGTGTDTQYF. Written as DNA, the CDR3 is TGCGCCAGCAGCTTGGGGACAGGCACAGATACGCAGTATTTT. The variable domain in full, completed from reference TRBV5-1 and TRBJ2-3, reads KAGVTQTPRYLIKTRGQQVTLSCSPISGHRSVSWYQQTPGQGLQFLFEYFSETQRNKGNFPGRFSGRQFSNSRSEMNVSTLELGDSALYLCASSLGTGTDTQYFGPGTRLTVL.

V and J are TRBV4-3 and TRBJ2-3, with 8 bases fitting TRBD2. Trimming cost V 0 bases and J 7 bases; bases outside gene matches: 12. This CDR3 comprises 17 residues. The germline V gene has CDR1 LGHNA and CDR2 YSLEER. The CDR3 DNA reads TGCGCCAGCAGCCAAGATTGGGGAGCGGGGGAACGAAATACGCAGTATTTT. Translated, it gives CASSQDWGAGERNTQYF.

The V call is TRBV11-3, the J call TRBJ2-3; tentative D call: TRBD2 (5 bases). Trimming took off 5 bases at V and 0 bases at J, with 12 bases between the two ends. Germline V lookup: CDR1 SGHNT, CDR2 YENEEA. This CDR3 region has 15 residues. CDR3 sequence reads: CASSLGLASTDTQYF. DNA for the CDR3: TGTGCCAGCAGCCTCGGCCTAGCCAGCACAGATACGCAGTATTTT.

V gene TRBV14 combines with J gene TRBJ2-5; 11 nucleotides agree with TRBD2. CDR1 is SGHDN, CDR2 FVKESK, per germline. The CDR3 totals 16 residues. Trimming at V came to 1 base and at J to 5 bases, leaving 6 bases not matched to a gene. In nucleotides, the CDR3 is TGTGCCAGCAGCCAAGGAAGACTAGCGGGAACGGAGACCCAGTACTTC. Protein: CASSQGRLAGTETQYF. The full variable domain, rest sourced from reference TRBV14 and TRBJ2-5, is EAGVTQFPSHSVIEKGQTVTLRCDPISGHDNLYWYRRVMGKEIKFLLHFVKESKQDESGMPNNRFLAERTGGTYSTLKVQPAELEDSGVYFCASSQGRLAGTETQYFGPGTRLLVL.